The clone carrying this T cell receptor beta chain was found once. Here immunoSEQ multiplex PCR was the method, and the copy in TCRdb shows in-frame clones only, minus some. The sample consists of over 200,000 clones, 84% of them appearing once. Trimming stripped 0 bases from V and 10 bases from J, with 15 bases between. The V gene's germline CDR1 is SQVTM and CDR2 ANQGSEA. There are 14 residues in the CDR3. The record originates from a study of blood T cell repertoires in COVID-19. Study-level information: From the United States, Italy and Spain came samples of acute and convalescent COVID-19.

The chain uses TRBV29-1 and TRBJ1-4; perhaps TRBD1 as D (6 bases). The TCR sequence derives from a woman older than 75 with COVID-19, enrolled during active disease. Sequenced sample: peripheral blood. The CDR3 sequence is CSVEEKRVGGKLFF. The CDR3 nucleotides are TGCAGCGTTGAAGAAAAAAGGGTAGGGGGAAAACTGTTTTTT.